This record looks at one T cell receptor (beta chain) sequence and its context. As yet, its antigen is unknown. The source of the sample is a study of cytomegalovirus exposure and HLA in healthy donors. Study-wide background: The same platform as the approximately 670 first-cohort repertoires was used for the 120 validation repertoires, a later analysis reported.

The donors were members of the validation cohort comprising some 130 subjects, separate from the roughly 690-subject first cohort. Clones were sequenced by immunoSEQ multiplex PCR, and TCRdb holds only the in-frame ones, with some missing. The sample lists around 160,000 clones, around 85% occurring once. The CDR3 has 13 residues. Trimming cost V 5 bases and J 3 bases, with 11 bases left between them. Germline values: CDR1 SGHTA, CDR2 FQGNSA. The study's findings and limits: Many donors carried some public TCRs, although rarity characterized most TCR sequences. Investigators reported 150 to 200 TCR beta chains as tied to cytomegalovirus.

The sample consisted of PBMCs. The rearrangement uses TRBV7-2 and TRBJ2-7; D is possibly TRBD1 (5 bases). The source is a man younger than 45 in good health and CMV-seropositive. This CDR3 reads CASSPTVFYEQYF. The CDR3 bases are TGTGCCAGCAGCCCGACAGTTTTCTACGAGCAGTACTTC.